These 30 T cell receptor beta chains were sequenced from one sample in a study of shared T cell receptors in the human thymus. Method: immunoSEQ multiplex PCR; TCRdb's copy keeps in-frame clones and lacks some. This table holds 65,000 to 70,000 clones, 90% to 95% found once. The sample was thymocytes. The source is a human donor.

V is TRBV7-2 and J is TRBJ2-5; perhaps D is TRBD1 or TRBD2 (5 bases each). The germline V and J ends were trimmed by 1 base and 5 bases, with 14 bases remaining between them. The CDR3 length is 15 residues. Germline assignment: CDR1 SGHTA and CDR2 FQGNSA. CDR3: CASSLEGRGRETQYF. DNA for the CDR3: TGTGCCAGCAGCTTAGAAGGACGGGGCCGGGAGACCCAGTACTTC.

The CDR3 sequence is CATQKTRGRNEKLFF. The CDR3 bases are TGTGCCACTCAAAAAACCAGGGGGCGTAATGAAAAACTGTTTTTT. V and J are TRBV7-9 and TRBJ1-4; 8 bases are a match to TRBD1. The V gene's germline CDR1 is SEHNR and CDR2 FQNEAQ (reference sequence). The CDR3 is made up of 15 amino acids. The ends lost 10 bases at V and 4 bases at J; junction bases unmatched: 11.

The chain couples TRBV27 to TRBJ1-4; D is possibly TRBD1 (6 bases). Trimming left V 0 bases short and J 0 bases short, with 17 bases between. The CDR3 consists of 19 residues. Per germline, CDR1 MNHEY and CDR2 SMNVEV (reference sequence). CDR3 in amino acids: CASSLSSGAGHATNEKLFF. For the CDR3, the DNA is TGTGCCAGCAGTTTATCTTCGGGGGCAGGGCACGCAACTAATGAAAAACTGTTTTTT. Looking up the rest from reference TRBV27 and TRBJ1-4 gives the full variable domain: EAQVTQNPRYLITVTGKKLTVTCSQNMNHEYMSWYRQDPGLGLRQIYYSMNVEVTDKGDVPEGYKVSRKEKRNFPLILESPSPNQTSLYFCASSLSSGAGHATNEKLFFGSGTQLSVL.

J is TRBJ1-1 and V is TRBV18, with a tentative D call TRBD1 (6 bases). V was pared by 1 base and J by 2 bases, with 17 bases between. CDR1 is KGHSH and CDR2 is LQKENI in the germline V gene. This CDR3 is built from 17 residues. This CDR3 reads CASSPLSQGPPNTEAFF. The CDR3 DNA follows: TGTGCCAGCTCACCACTCTCCCAGGGGCCTCCTAACACTGAAGCTTTCTTT. The variable domain in full, with the rest retrieved from reference TRBV18 and TRBJ1-1, is NAGVMQNPRHLVRRRGQEARLRCSPMKGHSHVYWYRQLPEEGLKFMVYLQKENIIDESGMPKERFSAEFPKEGPSILRIQQVVRGDSAAYFCASSPLSQGPPNTEAFFGQGTRLTVV.

The chain uses TRBV4-2 and TRBJ2-1; 7 bases line up with TRBD2. The length of the CDR3 is 15 residues. J was trimmed by 13 bases and V by 2 bases; bases with no gene match: 14. Germline assignment: CDR1 LGHNA and CDR2 YNFKEQ. The CDR3 protein is CASSQLLGARGFQFF. In DNA, the CDR3 is TGTGCCAGCAGCCAACTCTTAGGGGCGCGGGGGTTCCAGTTCTTC.

This sequence joins TRBV5-1 and TRBJ1-2, with D hard to call. This CDR3 has 16 residues. V was trimmed by 2 bases and J by 0 bases, leaving 14 bases between them. CDR1 SGHRS and CDR2 YFSETQ come from the germline V gene. The CDR3 nucleotides read TGCGCCAGCAGCTTAACTCCCAGGCTGCCTAACTATGGCTACACCTTC. Its translation is CASSLTPRLPNYGYTF.

The CDR3 DNA is TGCGCCAGCAGCCCCATGGGGAACCCATCTGGGGATACTGAAGCTTTCTTT. Amino acids: CASSPMGNPSGDTEAFF. The chain employs TRBV5-1 and TRBJ1-1; no clear D gene. V dropped 4 bases and J dropped 5 bases, with 24 bases sitting between them. The CDR3 sequence is 17 residues long. Looked up from germline, CDR1 is SGHRS and CDR2 is YFSETQ.

The chain combines TRBV6-6 with TRBJ1-2, with D possibly matching TRBD1 (6 bases). The V end was cut by 6 bases, the J end by 1 base, with 18 bases between. In germline, CDR1 is MNHNY, CDR2 SVGAGI (reference sequence). CDR3 length: 16 amino acids. The CDR3 sequence is CASRPVADRHNYGYTF. As DNA, the CDR3 is TGTGCCAGCAGACCCGTGGCGGACAGACATAACTATGGCTACACCTTC.

DNA of the CDR3: TGTGCCAGCAGCATGGGTCACAGGGGGCGCGGTGGCTACACCTTC. This encodes CASSMGHRGRGGYTF. V usage is TRBV5-6 and J usage is TRBJ1-2; 9 nucleotides agree with TRBD1. This CDR3 spans 15 amino acids. V lost 4 bases, J lost 7 bases, and 11 bases stayed unmatched. Germline V lookup: CDR1 SGHDT, CDR2 YYEEEE.

V is TRBV15 and J is TRBJ1-4; no reliable D call. Germline assignment: CDR1 LNHNV and CDR2 YYDKDF (reference sequence). Trimming shortened V by 4 bases and J by 10 bases, and 19 bases separated the two germline ends. The CDR3 has 15 amino acids. This chain's CDR3 is CATSIGKAIEGKLFF. The CDR3 region has the DNA TGTGCCACCAGCATTGGGAAGGCGATTGAGGGAAAACTGTTTTTT.

The count of this clone is one. The genes are TRBV19 and TRBJ2-1; the match to TRBD2 covers 12 bases. The CDR3 runs to 21 residues. Germline V gene sequence: CDR1 LNHDA, CDR2 SQIVND (reference sequence). Losses at the gene ends were 1 base for V and 5 bases for J; bases not matched to a gene: 18. CDR3 coding DNA: TGTGCCAGTAGTATAGTCCTAGCGGGGGGGCAAATAACGGCGGTGAACAATGAGCAGTTCTTC. Protein sequence: CASSIVLAGGQITAVNNEQFF.

This clone was recorded once. The gene calls are TRBV4-3 and TRBJ2-5; 12 bases align to TRBD2. The V segment lost 4 bases and the J segment 4 bases; nucleotides outside the gene matches: 4. The germline CDR1 and CDR2 sequences are LGHNA and YSLEER. There are 15 residues in the CDR3. DNA for the CDR3: TGCGCCAGCAGCCTGACTAGCGGGGGATTAGAGACCCAGTACTTC. Protein sequence: CASSLTSGGLETQYF.

The rearrangement links TRBV12-5 to TRBJ2-1, with TRBD2 identical over 7 bases. The CDR3 is 13 residues long. Germline lookup yields CDR1 LGHNT and CDR2 FRNRAP. With V trimmed by 2 bases and J by 10 bases, 5 bases remained unmatched. CDR3 sequence reads: CASGLITGGEQFF. For the CDR3, the DNA is TGTGCTAGTGGTTTGATAACCGGGGGGGAGCAGTTCTTC.

V gene TRBV7-2 combines with J gene TRBJ1-6, with 10 bases aligning to TRBD1. CDR3 length equals 18 residues. Unmatched junction bases numbered 21, after V lost 5 bases and J lost 14 bases. Germline-derived CDR1 and CDR2 are SGHTA and FQGNSA. CDR3 DNA sequence: TGTGCCAGCAGCGCCCAGCCCGGGACAGGGGCCTTGGGGGGGGCCCTCCACTTT. Amino acid sequence: CASSAQPGTGALGGALHF.

The V and J genes are TRBV29-1 and TRBJ1-1, with TRBD1 identical over 7 bases. Germline CDR1 and CDR2: SQVTM and ANQGSEA. J was trimmed by 4 bases and V by 4 bases; bases with no gene match: 6. This CDR3 has 13 amino acids. CDR3 nucleotide sequence: TGCAGCGTTGTTGACAGGGTAGTCACTGAAGCTTTCTTT. Protein product: CSVVDRVVTEAFF. Complete variable domain (other parts from reference TRBV29-1 and TRBJ1-1): SAVISQKPSRDICQRGTSLTIQCQVDSQVTMMFWYRQQPGQSLTLIATANQGSEATYESGFVIDKFPISRPNLTFSTLTVSNMSPEDSSIYLCSVVDRVVTEAFFGQGTRLTVV.

Worth noting for this clone: This CDR3 is also generated by other DNA sequences in the sample. The chain uses TRBV14 and TRBJ1-2, with TRBD1 identical over 7 bases. Germline values: CDR1 SGHDN, CDR2 FVKESK. CDR3 size: 17 residues. V lost 1 base to trimming and J lost 5 bases; unmatched junction nucleotides: 13. CDR3 DNA: TGTGCCAGCAGCCAAGTATCTAACAGGGGACAAACTTATGGCTACACCTTC. Translating it yields CASSQVSNRGQTYGYTF. Based on the CDR3 plus reference TRBV14 and TRBJ1-2, the full variable domain is EAGVTQFPSHSVIEKGQTVTLRCDPISGHDNLYWYRRVMGKEIKFLLHFVKESKQDESGMPNNRFLAERTGGTYSTLKVQPAELEDSGVYFCASSQVSNRGQTYGYTFGSGTRLTVV.

The gene calls are TRBV7-2 and TRBJ1-6, with TRBD1 identical over 10 bases. Germline V gives CDR1 SGHTA, CDR2 FQGNSA. CDR3 size: 19 residues. V shed 5 bases, J shed 3 bases, and the junction held 13 bases outside the gene matches. CDR3 DNA sequence: TGTGCCAGCAGCCCACTCGAGGCGACAGGGGGCAACTATAATTCACCCCTCCACTTT. It translates to CASSPLEATGGNYNSPLHF.

This chain joins TRBV6-5 and TRBJ1-5, with D possibly being TRBD1 (6 bases). The CDR3 is 14 amino acids. Germline loops: CDR1 MNHEY, CDR2 SVGAGI. V lost 5 bases, J lost 2 bases, and 10 bases lay in between. CDR3 DNA sequence: TGTGCCAGCAGTGATAGGGGGGGCAATCAGCCCCAGCATTTT. This translates into CASSDRGGNQPQHF.

The chain couples TRBV2 to TRBJ2-2, with a weak D call TRBD1 (7 bases). Trimming removed 8 bases from V and 7 bases from J, with 14 bases in between. Looked up from germline, CDR1 is SNHLY and CDR2 is FYNNEI. The CDR3 is 13 residues long. CDR3 loop: CASGAGGNGELFF. Written as DNA, the CDR3 is TGTGCCAGCGGCGCAGGGGGGAACGGGGAGCTGTTTTTT. Full variable domain (outside the CDR3, taken from reference TRBV2 and TRBJ2-2): EPEVTQTPSHQVTQMGQEVILRCVPISNHLYFYWYRQILGQKVEFLVSFYNNEISEKSEIFDDQFSVERPDGSNFTLKIRSTKLEDSAMYFCASGAGGNGELFFGEGSRLTVL.

V gene TRBV14 combines with J gene TRBJ2-6; 7 positions agree with TRBD1. The CDR3 sequence is 19 residues long. V dropped 0 bases and J dropped 4; count of bases not matched to a gene: 12. Germline V gene lookup returns CDR1 SGHDN and CDR2 FVKESK. CDR3 DNA: TGTGCCAGCAGCCAAGATCGAGGACAGGAGGTCTCAGGGGCCAACGTCCTGACTTTC. Its translation is CASSQDRGQEVSGANVLTF.

The chain links TRBV7-4 to TRBJ2-7; 9 positions match TRBD1. Germline V gene sequence: CDR1 SGHVT, CDR2 SQSDAQ. Germline trimming cut 6 bases from V and 3 bases from J; bases unmatched to any gene: 15. This CDR3 has 17 amino acids. CDR3: CASSRDRAFHGIYEQYF. The CDR3 nucleotides are TGTGCCAGCAGTCGGGACAGGGCGTTTCATGGGATCTACGAGCAGTACTTC.

The CDR3 sequence is CASSLIRTYQPQHF. CDR3 bases: TGTGCCAGCAGTCTTATTCGGACGTATCAGCCCCAGCATTTT. V gene TRBV2 combines with J gene TRBJ1-5; no firm D call. CDR3 length equals 14 residues. The germline V gene encodes CDR1 SNHLY and CDR2 FYNNEI. Between the trimmed V and J ends, which lost 5 bases and 5 bases, there was a span of 13 bases.

V and J are TRBV25-1 and TRBJ2-5; the match to TRBD2 covers 9 bases. The CDR3 is 17 residues long. Germline CDR1 MGHDK, CDR2 SYGVNS. V lost 5 bases to trimming and J lost 4 bases; unmatched junction nucleotides: 14. CDR3 residues: CASSLPLLRGGGETQYF. CDR3 DNA: TGTGCCAGCAGTCTCCCTCTGTTGCGGGGGGGCGGAGAGACCCAGTACTTC.

The rearrangement uses TRBV5-1 and TRBJ2-5; the D is unclear. V shed 3 bases and J shed 4 bases, with 13 bases lying between them. The CDR3 totals 14 residues. Germline CDR1 reads SGHRS; CDR2 reads YFSETQ. The CDR3 region has the DNA TGCGCCAGCAGCTGGCTGGGATTGCCAGAGACCCAGTACTTC. It encodes CASSWLGLPETQYF.

The chain couples TRBV7-3 to TRBJ2-7, with D uncertain. CDR3 length: 13 amino acids. CDR1 and CDR2 (germline): SGHTA, FQGTGA. V gave up 2 bases and J gave up 3 bases, with 8 bases separating them. The CDR3 spells CASSLGASYEQYF. DNA for the CDR3: TGTGCCAGCAGCTTAGGCGCCAGCTACGAGCAGTACTTC.

The chain uses TRBV7-9 and TRBJ2-3; TRBD2 agrees at 13 bases. CDR1 and CDR2 from the germline V gene are SEHNR and FQNEAQ (reference sequence). With V trimmed by 8 bases and J by 1 base, 15 bases remained unmatched. The CDR3 totals 19 residues. The CDR3 reads CASLGTSGALVGGTDTQYF. The CDR3 DNA reads as TGTGCCAGCCTCGGGACTAGCGGGGCCCTCGTGGGAGGCACAGATACGCAGTATTTT.

V gene TRBV10-3 combines with J gene TRBJ1-1; D not certain. This CDR3 spans 15 amino acids. Trimming removed 4 bases from V and 0 bases from J, with 12 bases in between. CDR1 and CDR2 from the germline V gene are ENHRY and SYGVKD. As DNA, the CDR3 is TGTGCCATCAGTGTGGGAGTCTATATGAACACTGAAGCTTTCTTT. It is translated as CAISVGVYMNTEAFF.

This rearrangement joins TRBV27 to TRBJ2-6; 12 bases fit TRBD1. The germline V gene has CDR1 MNHEY and CDR2 SMNVEV (reference sequence). This CDR3 has 18 residues. The J segment lost 4 bases and the V segment lost 7 bases, leaving 11 bases of the junction unmatched. Here the CDR3 DNA reads TGTGCCAGCATAAGGACCGGGACAGGGGGCGCAGGGGCCAACGTCCTGACTTTC. It codes for CASIRTGTGGAGANVLTF.

The chain's CDR3 is CASSYTTGLPSGANVLTF. The CDR3 DNA reads TGTGCCAGCAGCTATACAACAGGGCTTCCGTCTGGGGCCAACGTCCTGACTTTC. This chain joins TRBV7-9 and TRBJ2-6; possibly TRBD1 for D (6 bases). This CDR3 contains 18 residues. Germline values: CDR1 SEHNR, CDR2 FQNEAQ (reference sequence). V lost 4 bases to trimming and J lost 1 base, with 17 bases between them. Combining the CDR3 with reference TRBV7-9 and TRBJ2-6 gives the whole variable domain DTGVSQNPRHKITKRGQNVTFRCDPISEHNRLYWYRQTLGQGPEFLTYFQNEAQLEKSRLLSDRFSAERPKGSFSTLEIQRTEQGDSAMYLCASSYTTGLPSGANVLTFGAGSRLTVL.

CDR3 region: CASSSYARQGRMNTEAFF. DNA of the CDR3: TGTGCCAGCAGCTCCTACGCTAGACAGGGGAGGATGAACACTGAAGCTTTCTTT. The rearrangement uses TRBV7-3 and TRBJ1-1; 8 positions match TRBD1. This CDR3 contains 18 residues. Unmatched junction bases numbered 13, after V lost 4 bases and J lost 0 bases. Germline V lookup: CDR1 SGHTA, CDR2 FQGTGA.